Listed below are T cell receptor beta chains from one sample, sequenced in a study of blood T cell repertoires in COVID-19. Assay used: immunoSEQ multiplex PCR; TCRdb lists only in-frame clones, some missing. This sample has about 190,000 clones, with about three quarters found just once. Source material: peripheral blood. The receptor source for this set is a woman older than 75 with active or convalescent COVID-19. The CDR3 runs from the conserved cysteine through the conserved F or W. The D gene is left open where the match is weak. Only part of the rows carry a size: once, few, many, or a class if the clone is expanded.

abundance	j_gene	v_gene	d_gene	CDR3nt	CDR3aa
-	TRBJ1-6	TRBV19	TRBD1	TGTGCCAGTACTCAGGGGGTTCGGAATTCACCCCTCCACTTT	CASTQGVRNSPLHF
-	TRBJ2-2	TRBV19	-	TGTGCCAGTAGTATAGAACTCTCGGGCGGGGAGCTGTTTTTT	CASSIELSGGELFF
-	TRBJ2-3	TRBV7-2	TRBD2	TGTGCCATTGCGTCGTGGACTAGCGAGGTGGATACGCAGTATTTT	CAIASWTSEVDTQYF
-	TRBJ2-1	TRBV2	TRBD2	TGTGCCAGCAGTAGACTAGCGGGGACTTACAATGAGCAGTTCTTC	CASSRLAGTYNEQFF
-	TRBJ1-1	TRBV3-1/TRBV3-2	-	TGTGCCAGCAGCCCTGGACTCGAAGGGGGTGAAGCTTTCTTT	CASSPGLEGGEAFF
-	TRBJ2-3	TRBV7-8	-	TGTGCCAGCAGCTTAGTCGGGGGGCTGGGAACAGATACGCAGTATTTT	CASSLVGGLGTDTQYF
few	TRBJ1-5	TRBV19	-	TGTGCCAGTAGAGGACAACTAAATCAGCCCCAGCATTTT	CASRGQLNQPQHF
-	TRBJ2-1	TRBV6-1	TRBD2	TGTGCCAGCAGTGGACTAGCGGGGGCACTAAGGGGAAATGAGCAGTTCTTC	CASSGLAGALRGNEQFF
-	TRBJ2-1	TRBV5-4	-	TGTGCCAGCAGCTTGGTAGTGGATGAGCAGTTCTTC	CASSLVVDEQFF
-	TRBJ1-2	TRBV19	TRBD1	TGTGCCAGTAGGTTTACAGGGGGTTACAACTATGGCTACACCTTC	CASRFTGGYNYGYTF